The next 20 T cell receptor beta chains were all read from a single sample in a study of STAT3 mutations in large granular lymphocyte leukemia. No antigen has been identified for these receptors. General observations from the study: Every T-LGLL patient had at least one immunodominant TCRbeta clonotype.

Repertoires were generated with immunoSEQ multiplex PCR, while TCRdb's copy carries only in-frame clones and drops some. The table lists about 2,000 clones, roughly three fifths of them singletons, with approximately 50% in the top ten. Sequenced: peripheral blood mononuclear cells. These receptors all stem from a man aged 50 or older with T-cell large granular lymphocyte leukemia. Some clones in this sample may be carry-over from other donors' samples.

The chain joins TRBV4-3 to TRBJ1-1, with unresolved D. The V gene's germline CDR1 is LGHNA and CDR2 YSLEER. The CDR3 is 15 residues long. V was shortened by 3 bases and J by 1 base, with 12 bases between the two germline ends. CDR3 in DNA: TGCGCCAGCAGCCAGACGGACCTATCGAACACTGAAGCTTTCTTT. Residues: CASSQTDLSNTEAFF.

J is TRBJ2-5 and V is TRBV4-3, with D perhaps assigned TRBD1 or TRBD2 (5 bases each). CDR1 is LGHNA and CDR2 is YSLEER in the germline V gene. The V and J ends lost 1 base and 3 bases respectively, with 6 bases between them. The CDR3 is made up of 13 amino acids. For the CDR3, the DNA is TGCGCCAGCAGCCAAGTGGGGGAAGAGACCCAGTACTTC. This gives the protein CASSQVGEETQYF.

The chain has TRBV30 and TRBJ2-3, with 8 bases fitting TRBD2. V trimming: 2 bases; J trimming: 0 bases; junction bases outside the gene matches: 7. The CDR3 contains 16 residues. Germline lookup yields CDR1 GTSNPN and CDR2 SVGIG (reference sequence). The CDR3 bases are TGTGCCTGGAGTCCGTGGCGGGGGGCAAGCACAGATACGCAGTATTTT. Translating gives CAWSPWRGASTDTQYF.

The chain has TRBV4-3 and TRBJ2-3; 7 nucleotides align to TRBD2. From germline, CDR1 is LGHNA and CDR2 YSLEER. The CDR3 totals 18 residues. Losses at the gene ends were 0 bases for V and 6 bases for J; bases not matched to a gene: 15. This CDR3 reads CASSQDSGLAVGLDTQYF. Written as DNA, the CDR3 is TGCGCCAGCAGCCAAGATTCAGGTCTAGCGGTGGGGTTGGATACGCAGTATTTT.

This chain links TRBV29-1 with TRBJ2-5; D is unclear. Germline lookup yields CDR1 SQVTM and CDR2 ANQGSEA. The V end was cut by 4 bases, the J end by 5 bases, with 5 bases between. The CDR3 sequence is 10 residues long. CDR3 amino acids: CSVVAETQYF. The CDR3 nucleotides read TGCAGCGTTGTGGCTGAGACCCAGTACTTC.

The chain has TRBV5-6 and TRBJ1-5, with no clear D. The CDR3 sequence is 15 residues long. CDR1 SGHDT and CDR2 YYEEEE come from the germline V gene. With 0 bases removed from V and 3 bases from J, the gap between germline ends came to 10 bases. DNA of the CDR3: TGTGCCAGCAGCTTGGCCCCCCAACCCAATCAGCCCCAGCATTTT. This translates into CASSLAPQPNQPQHF.

CDR3 protein: CASSSETGTEAFF. The DNA for the CDR3 is TGTGCCAGCTCATCCGAAACGGGTACTGAAGCTTTCTTT. The chain carries TRBV18 and TRBJ1-1; D gene ambiguous. Germline loops: CDR1 KGHSH, CDR2 LQKENI. The V and J ends lost 5 bases and 5 bases respectively, with 12 bases between them. The CDR3 consists of 13 residues. Combining the CDR3 with reference TRBV18 and TRBJ1-1 gives the whole variable domain NAGVMQNPRHLVRRRGQEARLRCSPMKGHSHVYWYRQLPEEGLKFMVYLQKENIIDESGMPKERFSAEFPKEGPSILRIQQVVRGDSAAYFCASSSETGTEAFFGQGTRLTVV.

The chain couples TRBV12-5 to TRBJ1-5, with unresolved D. CDR1 is LGHNT, CDR2 FRNRAP, per germline. This CDR3 has 13 amino acids. Trimming pared 5 bases from V and 5 bases from J, leaving 10 bases between. CDR3 DNA sequence: TGTGCTAGTGGTGTTGGGGTCGATCAGCCCCAGCATTTT. It codes for CASGVGVDQPQHF.

The chain couples TRBV6-5 to TRBJ2-5; a weak D match, TRBD2 (5 bases). The CDR3 consists of 12 residues. Germline V gene lookup returns CDR1 MNHEY and CDR2 SVGAGI. Trimming took off 0 bases at V and 10 bases at J, with 9 bases between the two ends. The CDR3 coding sequence is TGTGCCAGCAGTTACTCCGGCGGGTGCCAGTACTTC. Encoded protein: CASSYSGGCQYF.

This clone is large (0.1 to 1%) within its sample. This chain connects TRBV11-2 to TRBJ2-4; D possibly matches TRBD1 or TRBD2 (5 bases each). Trimming took 0 bases from V and 2 from J, leaving 8 bases between them. In germline, CDR1 is SGHAT, CDR2 FQNNGV. This CDR3 spans 15 amino acids. CDR3 protein: CASSLERGPKNIQYF. CDR3 nucleotides: TGTGCCAGCAGCTTAGAGAGGGGCCCCAAAAACATTCAGTACTTC.

The CDR3 coding sequence is TGTGCCAGCAAGCCTGGGACAGTTGGCGAGCAGTACTTC. As protein: CASKPGTVGEQYF. V is TRBV5-6 and J is TRBJ2-7, with 7 bases that match TRBD1. The CDR3 covers 13 residues. Germline V gene data show CDR1 as SGHDT and CDR2 as YYEEEE. Losses at the gene ends were 6 bases for V and 6 bases for J; bases not matched to a gene: 9.

This clone was seen a single time. This chain uses TRBV18 with TRBJ2-7, with D maybe TRBD1 (6 bases). CDR1 is KGHSH and CDR2 is LQKENI in the germline V gene. V was cut by 5 bases and J by 3 bases, with 14 bases left in between. The CDR3 is 14 amino acids. CDR3 coding DNA: TGTGCCAGCTCATCCTACAGGGTCGGCTACGAGCAGTACTTC. It translates to CASSSYRVGYEQYF.

This clone appeared once. V usage is TRBV13 and J usage is TRBJ1-2; D possibly corresponds to TRBD1 (6 bases). V lost 3 bases and J 8 bases, leaving 16 bases between the germline ends. The CDR3 has 14 residues. CDR1 and CDR2 from the germline V gene are PRHDT and FYEKMQ (reference sequence). CDR3 sequence (DNA): TGTGCCAGCAGCTTGGGGGGCCTGAGGGTCGGCTACACCTTC. It specifies CASSLGGLRVGYTF.

This clone was seen more than once but under ten times. The CDR3 here is CASSQDWVPSWDTQYF. The CDR3 nucleotides read TGCGCCAGCAGCCAAGATTGGGTCCCCTCCTGGGATACGCAGTATTTT. V is TRBV4-3 and J is TRBJ2-3; D not resolved. Trimming stripped 0 bases from V and 6 bases from J, with 16 bases between. The CDR3 has 16 residues. Germline CDR1 is LGHNA and CDR2 is YSLEER.

By share, this clone counts as medium-sized. The chain joins TRBV5-6 to TRBJ2-1; 11 positions match TRBD2. The CDR3 spans 18 residues. Germline CDR1 SGHDT, CDR2 YYEEEE. The J segment lost 0 bases and the V segment lost 3 bases, leaving 8 bases of the junction unmatched. The CDR3 nucleotides read TGTGCCAGCAGCTACGGACTAGCGGGTCTGAGCTCCTACAATGAGCAGTTCTTC. It codes for CASSYGLAGLSSYNEQFF. Together with reference TRBV5-6 and TRBJ2-1, the CDR3 gives the full variable domain: DAGVTQSPTHLIKTRGQQVTLRCSPKSGHDTVSWYQQALGQGPQFIFQYYEEEERQRGNFPDRFSGHQFPNYSSELNVNALLLGDSALYLCASSYGLAGLSSYNEQFFGPGTRLTVL.

The gene calls are TRBV30 and TRBJ1-1, with D possibly matching TRBD1 (5 bases). The V gene's germline CDR1 is GTSNPN and CDR2 SVGIG (reference sequence). Trimming pared 4 bases from V and 12 bases from J, leaving 15 bases between. CDR3 length: 11 amino acids. Written as DNA, the CDR3 is TGTGCCTGGACCTCGGGGCCAGTAACTTTCTTT. As protein: CAWTSGPVTFF.

This clone was detected only a few times. The chain employs TRBV5-1 and TRBJ2-7; D ambiguous. The germline CDR1 and CDR2 sequences are SGHRS and YFSETQ. V lost 5 bases and J lost 4, with 13 bases in between. The CDR3 is 13 residues long. The DNA for the CDR3 is TGCGCCAGCAGTCAATACTTGTCGTACGAGCAGTACTTC. It yields the protein CASSQYLSYEQYF. Using reference TRBV5-1 and TRBJ2-7 for the parts outside the CDR3, the full variable domain is KAGVTQTPRYLIKTRGQQVTLSCSPISGHRSVSWYQQTPGQGLQFLFEYFSETQRNKGNFPGRFSGRQFSNSRSEMNVSTLELGDSALYLCASSQYLSYEQYFGPGTRLTVT.

J is TRBJ2-7 and V is TRBV13; D assignment may be TRBD1 or TRBD2 (5 bases each). The germline V gene encodes CDR1 PRHDT and CDR2 FYEKMQ (reference sequence). The CDR3 runs 19 residues. The V and J ends lost 0 bases and 0 bases respectively, with 21 bases between them. CDR3 region: CASSLGSNPGPRGSYEQYF. The CDR3 bases are TGTGCCAGCAGCTTAGGGAGTAATCCGGGACCGAGGGGCTCCTACGAGCAGTACTTC. Together with reference TRBV13 and TRBJ2-7, the CDR3 gives the full variable domain: AAGVIQSPRHLIKEKRETATLKCYPIPRHDTVYWYQQGPGQDPQFLISFYEKMQSDKGSIPDRFSAQQFSDYHSELNMSSLELGDSALYFCASSLGSNPGPRGSYEQYFGPGTRLTVT.

For this clone: Germline and junction disagree at one end, which may indicate a read error. The chain recombines TRBV5-4 with TRBJ2-7; D is uncertain. The CDR3 contains 15 residues. Germline V lookup: CDR1 SGHNT, CDR2 YYREEE (reference sequence). CDR3 sequence: CASSPTALHTYEQYF. The CDR3 nucleotides read TGCGCCAGCAGCCCTACAGCTCTCCATACCTACGAGCAGTACTTC.

V gene TRBV18 combines with J gene TRBJ1-6; the D gene is possibly TRBD1 (5 bases). The CDR3 consists of 13 residues. V was shortened by 3 bases and J by 13 bases, with 13 bases between the two germline ends. The V gene's germline CDR1 is KGHSH and CDR2 LQKENI. CDR3 in amino acids: CASSPDTPSPLHF. CDR3 coding DNA: TGTGCCAGCTCACCGGACACTCCCTCGCCCCTCCACTTT.